This T cell receptor (beta chain) was found in a study of blood T cell repertoires in COVID-19. Study-wide context: T cells, B-cell-depleted T cells, or PBMCs supplied cDNA or gDNA.

TCRdb keeps only in-frame clones here, not all; method: immunoSEQ multiplex PCR. The sample has about 410,000 clones; around 91% are singletons. Germline CDR1 is SGDLS and CDR2 is YYNGEE. V dropped 0 bases and J dropped 6; count of bases not matched to a gene: 11. The CDR3 sequence is 16 residues long. Sequenced: peripheral blood. The TCR comes from a woman in her forties with COVID-19, enrolled during active disease. The V and J genes are TRBV9 and TRBJ1-2, with TRBD1 identical over 7 bases. CDR3 region: CASSVVGQGGLNGYTF. CDR3 nucleotide sequence: TGTGCCAGCAGCGTAGTGGGGCAGGGGGGATTGAATGGCTACACCTTC.